This TCR beta chain was documented in a study of OX40 agonist ivuxolimab in advanced cancers. Study information: Ivuxolimab was administered intravenously to patients at 0.01 to 10 mg/kg every 2 weeks.

At cycle 4 day 1, cycle 7 day 1, and baseline, blood was sampled. Using immunoSEQ multiplex PCR, the repertoire was profiled, and TCRdb retains in-frame clones only, with some absent. Here the sample spans tens of thousands of clones, about 89% being singletons. This CDR3 is 14 amino acids long. Germline V CDR1 and CDR2: SGDLS, YYNGEE. The germline V and J ends were trimmed by 4 bases and 4 bases, with 12 bases remaining between them. Study-wide results and limits: Expanded clones were, on average, more numerous among CD8+ T cells than CD4+.

Turning to this clone: Its antigen is not known.

The clonotype was recovered from an adult with an advanced solid tumor such as melanoma, head and neck, liver or kidney cancer. The specimen comprised CD4+ or CD8+ T cells sorted from blood, sampled in a trial of the OX40 agonist ivuxolimab. The chain links TRBV9 to TRBJ2-1; D not certain. The CDR3 protein is CASSPGPGYNEQFF. The CDR3, as DNA: TGTGCCAGCAGCCCCGGGCCTGGGTACAATGAGCAGTTCTTC.